This section outlines one TCR beta chain sequence together with its context. This entry belongs to a study of blood T cell repertoires in COVID-19. Data came from immunoSEQ multiplex PCR; TCRdb stores just in-frame clones and leaves some out. This sample has roughly 200,000 clones, with about 86% found just once. The sequence was collected from a woman between 40 and 55 years old with acute COVID-19. Sample: PBMCs or T cells enriched from blood (not recorded which).

CDR3 coding DNA: TGTGCCAGCAGCCTCAGACTAGCGGGGGGACAAGAGACCCAGTACTTC. This encodes CASSLRLAGGQETQYF. This rearrangement joins TRBV3-1 (or the pseudogene TRBV3-2) to TRBJ2-5; 13 positions match TRBD2. Trimming took 4 bases from V and 2 from J; bases not matched to a gene: 4. The CDR3 consists of 16 residues. Germline CDR1 is LGHDT and CDR2 is YNNKEL (reference sequence).